This T cell receptor beta chain was retrieved from a study of shared clonotypes between healthy human individuals. This clone was observed once. The target antigen is unknown. CD45RO+ cells plus CCR7-negative CD45RA+ TemRA cells formed CD8 memory. Findings and caveats of the study: Deeper or shallower sequencing was expected to change how clonotypes are shared among donors. Relative to memory subsets, naive subsets generally showed larger estimated richness.

Data came from immunoSEQ multiplex PCR; TCRdb stores just in-frame clones and leaves some out. The repertoire holds 400,000 or so clones, with about 96% as singletons. The CDR3 sequence is 16 residues long. V was clipped by 2 bases and J by 7 bases, with 21 bases between them. Per the germline V gene, CDR1 is GTSNPN and CDR2 is SVGIG (reference sequence). The sequence was obtained from a man aged 25-45 years in good health. The chain carries TRBV30 and TRBJ1-5, with D tentatively TRBD1 (6 bases). The sequenced material came from memory CD8+ T cells sorted from blood. Subset reported: CD45RO+ cells pooled with CCR7-negative TemRA cells. The CDR3 region is CAWSPAGQGNRQPQHF. The CDR3 DNA follows: TGTGCCTGGAGTCCAGCGGGCCAGGGGAATCGGCAGCCCCAGCATTTT.